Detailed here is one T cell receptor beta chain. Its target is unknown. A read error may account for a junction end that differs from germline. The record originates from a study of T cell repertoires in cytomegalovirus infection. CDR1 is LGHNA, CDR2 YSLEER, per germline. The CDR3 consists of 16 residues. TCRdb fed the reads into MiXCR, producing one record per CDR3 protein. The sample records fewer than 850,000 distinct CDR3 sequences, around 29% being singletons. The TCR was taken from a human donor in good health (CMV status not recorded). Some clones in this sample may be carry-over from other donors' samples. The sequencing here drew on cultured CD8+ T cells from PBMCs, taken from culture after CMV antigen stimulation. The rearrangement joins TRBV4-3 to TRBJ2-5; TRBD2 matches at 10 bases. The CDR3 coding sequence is TGCGCCAGCAGACAAGATCCGAGCGGGGGGGCCGAGACCCAGTACTTC. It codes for CASRQDPSGGAETQYF.